The 2 T cell receptor beta chains below were found in one sample sequenced in a study of shared T cell receptors in the human thymus. Repertoires were generated with immunoSEQ multiplex PCR, while TCRdb's copy carries only in-frame clones and drops some. The table shows more than 550,000 clones, with 87% occurring only once. In addition, the sample was reused for a study of human thymus T cells.

Sequenced sample: thymocytes. These TCRs come from a boy younger than two with a congenital heart defect.

The rearrangement uses TRBV27 and TRBJ1-4, with D possibly matching TRBD1 (6 bases). This CDR3 comprises 15 residues. The V gene's germline CDR1 is MNHEY and CDR2 SMNVEV (reference sequence). V shed 4 bases and J shed 7 bases, with 16 bases lying between them. The CDR3 here is CASSCQQGFGEKLFF. The CDR3 nucleotides read TGTGCCAGCAGTTGCCAACAGGGTTTCGGTGAAAAACTGTTTTTT.

This clone was observed once. The genes are TRBV11-1 and TRBJ1-2, with D possibly TRBD1 on 6 matching bases. V was pared by 5 bases and J by 0 bases, with 16 bases between. The CDR3 is 16 residues long. Germline CDR1 SGHAT, CDR2 FQDESV (reference sequence). The chain's CDR3 is CASSLRDTASNYGYTF. The CDR3 DNA sequence: TGTGCCAGCAGCCTCAGGGACACCGCTTCTAACTATGGCTACACCTTC. The full variable domain, its missing parts supplied by reference TRBV11-1 and TRBJ1-2, is EAEVAQSPRYKITEKSQAVAFWCDPISGHATLYWYRQILGQGPELLVQFQDESVVDDSQLPKDRFSAERLKGVDSTLKIQPAELGDSAMYLCASSLRDTASNYGYTFGSGTRLTVV.